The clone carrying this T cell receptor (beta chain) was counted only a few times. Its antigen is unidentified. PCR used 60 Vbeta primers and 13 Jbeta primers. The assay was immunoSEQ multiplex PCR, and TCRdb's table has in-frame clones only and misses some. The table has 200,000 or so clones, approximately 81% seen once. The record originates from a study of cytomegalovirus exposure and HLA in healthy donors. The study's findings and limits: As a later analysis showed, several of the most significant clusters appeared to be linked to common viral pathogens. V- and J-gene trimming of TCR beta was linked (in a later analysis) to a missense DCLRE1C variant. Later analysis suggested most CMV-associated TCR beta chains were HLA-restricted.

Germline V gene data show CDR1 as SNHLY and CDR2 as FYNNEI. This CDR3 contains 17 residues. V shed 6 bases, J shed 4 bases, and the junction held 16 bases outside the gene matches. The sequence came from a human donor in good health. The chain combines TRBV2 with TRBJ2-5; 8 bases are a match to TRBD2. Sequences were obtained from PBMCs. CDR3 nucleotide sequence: TGTGCCAGCAGGACAACGAGTAGCGGGGTTGGGGGAGAGACCCAGTACTTC. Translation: CASRTTSSGVGGETQYF.